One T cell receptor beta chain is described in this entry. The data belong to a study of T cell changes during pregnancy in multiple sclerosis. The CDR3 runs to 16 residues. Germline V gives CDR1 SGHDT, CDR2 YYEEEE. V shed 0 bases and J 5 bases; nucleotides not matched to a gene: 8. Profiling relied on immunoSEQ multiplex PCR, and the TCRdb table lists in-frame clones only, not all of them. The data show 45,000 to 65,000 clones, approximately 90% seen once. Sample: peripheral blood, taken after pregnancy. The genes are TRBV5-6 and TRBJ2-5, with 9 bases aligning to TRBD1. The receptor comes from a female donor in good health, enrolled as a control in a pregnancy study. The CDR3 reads CASSLEGTGLRETQYF. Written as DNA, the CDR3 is TGTGCCAGCAGCTTGGAGGGGACAGGGCTCCGGGAGACCCAGTACTTC.